Following are 14 T cell receptor beta chains from one sample sequenced in a study of blood T cell repertoires in COVID-19. The method was immunoSEQ multiplex PCR; TCRdb's version includes in-frame clones alone and lacks a portion of them. The sample yields 30,000 or so clones, roughly 78% seen once. Sequenced sample: peripheral blood. These receptors originate from a man older than 75 with active or convalescent COVID-19.

This clone was picked up one time. V and J are TRBV7-9 and TRBJ2-7, with 7 bases aligning to TRBD1. Germline values: CDR1 SEHNR, CDR2 FQNEAQ (reference sequence). The CDR3 runs 15 residues. V was pared by 1 base and J by 3 bases, with 6 bases of the junction left unmatched. The CDR3 coding sequence is TGTGCCAGCAGCTTAGGGCAGGGGGTCTACTACGAGCAGTACTTC. Protein product: CASSLGQGVYYEQYF.

This rearrangement joins TRBV11-3 to TRBJ1-2, with TRBD1 as a possible D gene (5 bases). V lost 0 bases, J lost 7 bases, and 15 bases lay in between. In germline, CDR1 is SGHNT, CDR2 YENEEA. This CDR3 is 15 amino acids long. The CDR3 region is CASSLDSRTTGGYTF. The CDR3 nucleotides read TGTGCCAGCAGCTTAGATTCCCGGACAACGGGTGGCTACACCTTC.

This clone was seen only once. V usage is TRBV7-6 and J usage is TRBJ2-1; D perhaps matches TRBD2 (5 bases). The V end was cut by 2 bases, the J end by 5 bases, with 7 bases between. There are 13 residues in the CDR3. Germline lookup yields CDR1 SGHVS and CDR2 FNYEAQ. This chain's CDR3 is CASSLTRNNEQFF. CDR3 in DNA: TGTGCCAGCAGCTTAACTAGGAACAATGAGCAGTTCTTC.

The V call is TRBV19, the J call TRBJ2-7, with 7 bases identical to TRBD1. CDR1 is LNHDA, CDR2 SQIVND, per germline (reference sequence). The CDR3 contains 16 residues. The junction had 16 bases not matched to a gene; V was cut back by 5 bases and J by 6 bases. The CDR3 DNA reads as TGTGCCAGTAGTCTCACAGCGGAGCAGGGGGTCGGCGAGCAGTACTTC. Translation: CASSLTAEQGVGEQYF.

DNA of the CDR3: TGTGCCACCGGGTTAAAGGGGCGGGATACGCAGTATTTT. It yields the protein CATGLKGRDTQYF. The chain joins TRBV13 to TRBJ2-3, with D possibly being TRBD1 (5 bases). Trimming took 10 bases from V and 6 from J, leaving 17 bases between them. Germline V gives CDR1 PRHDT, CDR2 FYEKMQ (reference sequence). The CDR3 length is 13 residues.

This clone was seen a handful of times. The V gene is TRBV5-7, the J gene TRBJ1-1, with D possibly matching TRBD1 (5 bases). TRBV5-7 belongs to the ORF category, with a function that is uncertain. This CDR3 spans 14 amino acids. Trimming left V 4 bases short and J 1 base short, with 11 bases between. CDR3 protein: CASSLQGANTEAFF. The CDR3, as DNA: TGTGCCAGCAGCCTCCAGGGCGCGAACACTGAAGCTTTCTTT.

CDR3 bases: TGTGCCAGTACCGGGGGGGACTCTGGGGCCAACGTCCTGACTTTC. Amino acids: CASTGGDSGANVLTF. This chain connects TRBV9 to TRBJ2-6; 8 nucleotides agree with TRBD2. This CDR3 region has 15 residues. Germline lookup yields CDR1 SGDLS and CDR2 YYNGEE. V dropped 8 bases and J dropped 0; count of bases not matched to a gene: 4.

The chain uses TRBV4-3 and TRBJ1-3; no clear D. The CDR3 length is 16 residues. V was trimmed by 0 bases and J by 0 bases, leaving 9 bases between them. Germline V gives CDR1 LGHNA, CDR2 YSLEER. CDR3 sequence reads: CASSQDYESSGNTIYF. The CDR3 DNA sequence: TGCGCCAGCAGCCAAGATTATGAGAGCTCTGGAAACACCATATATTTT.

J is TRBJ2-3 and V is TRBV2; TRBD2 aligns across 13 bases. Germline V gene data show CDR1 as SNHLY and CDR2 as FYNNEI. The CDR3 length is 16 residues. The V segment lost 5 bases and the J segment 0 bases; nucleotides outside the gene matches: 2. The CDR3 DNA reads TGTGCCAGCAGTAAGGGACTAGCGGGAAGCACAGATACGCAGTATTTT. It codes for CASSKGLAGSTDTQYF.

This clone appeared a few times. The V and J genes are TRBV5-8 and TRBJ2-2, with 7 bases matching TRBD1. V gave up 0 bases and J gave up 7 bases; unmatched junction bases: 3. Germline V lookup: CDR1 SGHTS, CDR2 YDEGEE. The CDR3 is 14 residues long. The CDR3 DNA reads as TGTGCCAGCAGCTTGGGACAGGGAATCGGGGAGCTGTTTTTT. Amino acid sequence: CASSLGQGIGELFF.

This rearrangement joins TRBV7-9 to TRBJ1-1, with a tentative D call TRBD1 (5 bases). This CDR3 has 13 amino acids. The germline gives CDR1 SEHNR, CDR2 FQNEAQ (reference sequence). Trimming shortened V by 4 bases and J by 0 bases, and 6 bases separated the two germline ends. The CDR3 bases are TGTGCCAGCAGCTCGACAGTGAACACTGAAGCTTTCTTT. Translating gives CASSSTVNTEAFF.

This chain links TRBV29-1 with TRBJ1-2, with D unresolved. Germline CDR1 reads SQVTM; CDR2 reads ANQGSEA. Trimming shortened V by 7 bases and J by 8 bases, and 14 bases separated the two germline ends. CDR3 length: 11 residues. For the CDR3, the DNA is TGCAGCGCCGCGAGCGGCGGGGGCTACACCTTC. This translates into CSAASGGGYTF.

This clone was detected only once. J is TRBJ1-5 and V is TRBV20-1, with D possibly TRBD1 on 5 matching bases. The V gene lost 3 bases and the J gene lost 7 bases, with 10 bases spanning the gap. Germline V CDR1 and CDR2: DFQATT, SNEGSKA (reference sequence). The CDR3 spans 12 residues. CDR3 residues: CSASGYRQPQHF. In DNA, the CDR3 is TGCAGTGCTAGTGGATACAGGCAGCCCCAGCATTTT.

The CDR3 loop is CATSRAGRAGQPQHF. CDR3 sequence (DNA): TGTGCCACCAGCAGAGCGGGCAGGGCCGGCCAGCCCCAGCATTTT. The rearrangement links TRBV15 to TRBJ1-5; D is perhaps TRBD1 (5 bases). V was shortened by 1 base and J by 7 bases, with 14 bases between the two germline ends. Germline V CDR1 and CDR2: LNHNV, YYDKDF (reference sequence). This CDR3 contains 15 residues.